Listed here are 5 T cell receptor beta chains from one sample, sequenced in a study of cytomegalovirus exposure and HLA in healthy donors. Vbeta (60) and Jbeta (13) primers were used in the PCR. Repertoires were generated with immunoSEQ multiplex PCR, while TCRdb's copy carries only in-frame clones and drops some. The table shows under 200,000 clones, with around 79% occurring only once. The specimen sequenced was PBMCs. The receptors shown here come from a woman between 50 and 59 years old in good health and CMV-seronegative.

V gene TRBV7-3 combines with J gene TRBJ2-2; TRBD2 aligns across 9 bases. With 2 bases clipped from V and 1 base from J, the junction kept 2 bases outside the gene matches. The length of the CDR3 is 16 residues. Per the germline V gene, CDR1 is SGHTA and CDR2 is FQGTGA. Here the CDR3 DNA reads TGTGCCAGCAGCTTATTGACTAGCGGGAACACCGGGGAGCTGTTTTTT. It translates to CASSLLTSGNTGELFF.

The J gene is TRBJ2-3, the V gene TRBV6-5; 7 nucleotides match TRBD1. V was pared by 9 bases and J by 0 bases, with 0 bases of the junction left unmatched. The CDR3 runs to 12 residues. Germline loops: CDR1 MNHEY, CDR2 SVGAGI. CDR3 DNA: TGTGCCAGGGACAGGAGCACAGATACGCAGTATTTT. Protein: CARDRSTDTQYF.

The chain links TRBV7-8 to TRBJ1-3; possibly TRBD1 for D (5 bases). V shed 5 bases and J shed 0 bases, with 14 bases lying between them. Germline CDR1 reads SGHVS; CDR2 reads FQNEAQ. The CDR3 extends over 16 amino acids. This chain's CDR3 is CASSAGRGFSGNTIYF. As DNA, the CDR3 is TGTGCCAGCAGCGCGGGACGGGGCTTCTCTGGAAACACCATATATTTT.

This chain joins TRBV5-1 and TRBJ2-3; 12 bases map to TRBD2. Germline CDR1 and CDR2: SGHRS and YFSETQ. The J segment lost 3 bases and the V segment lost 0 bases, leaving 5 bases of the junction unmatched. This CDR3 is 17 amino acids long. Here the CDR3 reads CASSLAPGTSGTDTQYF. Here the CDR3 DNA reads TGCGCCAGCAGCTTGGCACCGGGGACTAGCGGGACAGATACGCAGTATTTT.

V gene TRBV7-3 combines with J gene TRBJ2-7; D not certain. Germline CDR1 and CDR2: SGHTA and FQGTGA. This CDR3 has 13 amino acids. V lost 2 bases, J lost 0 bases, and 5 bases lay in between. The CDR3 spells CASSLASSYEQYF. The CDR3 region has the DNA TGTGCCAGCAGCTTAGCCAGCTCCTACGAGCAGTACTTC.